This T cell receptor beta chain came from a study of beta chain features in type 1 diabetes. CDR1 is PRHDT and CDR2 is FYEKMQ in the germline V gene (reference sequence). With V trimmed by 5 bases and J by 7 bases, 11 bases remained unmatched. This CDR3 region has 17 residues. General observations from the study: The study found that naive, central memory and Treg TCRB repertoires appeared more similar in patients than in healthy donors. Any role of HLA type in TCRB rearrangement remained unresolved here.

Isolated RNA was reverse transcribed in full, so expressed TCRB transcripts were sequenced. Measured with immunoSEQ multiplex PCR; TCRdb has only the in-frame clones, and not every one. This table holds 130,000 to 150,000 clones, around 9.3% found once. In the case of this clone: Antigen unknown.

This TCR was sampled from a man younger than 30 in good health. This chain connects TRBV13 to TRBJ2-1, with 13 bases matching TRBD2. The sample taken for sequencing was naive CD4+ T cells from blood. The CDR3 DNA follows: TGTGCCAGCAGCAAGAATAAACTAGCGGGGGGGCCGAATGAGCAGTTCTTC. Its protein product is CASSKNKLAGGPNEQFF.